One and the same sample provided the 13 T cell receptor beta chains below, sequenced in a study of early T cells in non-severe SARS-CoV-2 infection. TCRdb reprocessed the 5' RACE reads with MiXCR, giving one entry per CDR3 protein. The data hold 65,000 to 95,000 distinct CDR3 sequences, with approximately 5% observed a single time. The sample in question was whole blood, obtained at baseline. These receptor sequences come from an adult who was a healthcare worker with PCR-confirmed SARS-CoV-2 infection or an uninfected control (not recorded which).

Note on this clonotype: This clone may be a read error of a much larger clone one base away. The rearrangement uses TRBV5-1 and TRBJ2-1; 13 bases fit TRBD2. Germline V gene sequence: CDR1 SGHRS, CDR2 YFSETQ. The CDR3 has 17 residues. The CDR3 protein is CASSWTSGSPSYNELFF. For the CDR3, the DNA is TGCGCCAGCAGCTGGACTAGCGGGAGTCCCTCCTACAATGAGCTGTTCTTC.

This clonotype was recorded a few times. The chain uses TRBV7-9 and TRBJ1-1, with D perhaps matching TRBD1 (5 bases). The CDR3 is 14 residues long. Germline CDR1 and CDR2: SEHNR and FQNEAQ (reference sequence). V lost 5 bases and J lost 1, with 11 bases in between. The CDR3 loop is CASSPPGQNTEAFF. The CDR3 nucleotides are TGTGCCAGCAGCCCCCCCGGACAGAACACTGAAGCTTTCTTT.

This clonotype has a count of ten or more. The rearrangement links TRBV18 to TRBJ1-2; no reliable D call. Germline CDR1 is KGHSH and CDR2 is LQKENI. The length of the CDR3 is 15 residues. Trimming shortened V by 2 bases and J by 4 bases, and 14 bases separated the two germline ends. The CDR3 sequence is CASSPDTFYRYGYTF. CDR3 DNA sequence: TGTGCCAGCTCACCAGACACCTTCTACCGCTATGGCTACACCTTC.

This clonotype counts as medium-sized. CDR3 nucleotides: TGTGCCAGCAGTTGGGGGGTAGTCCCCTCCTACAATGAGCAGTTCTTC. It is translated as CASSWGVVPSYNEQFF. The gene calls are TRBV12-3 or TRBV12-4 and TRBJ2-1; D is perhaps TRBD2 (6 bases). Between the trimmed V and J ends, which lost 4 bases and 0 bases, there was a span of 13 bases. The CDR3 consists of 16 residues.

This clonotype came up many times. The rearrangement joins TRBV5-5 to TRBJ1-2; D is unclear. CDR1 SGHKS and CDR2 YYEKEE come from the germline V gene (reference sequence). This CDR3 comprises 15 residues. Trimming took off 1 base at V and 0 bases at J, with 10 bases between the two ends. For the CDR3, the DNA is TGTGCCAGCAGCTTGCGGCAGGCCCCTAACTATGGCTACACCTTC. It yields the protein CASSLRQAPNYGYTF.

V and J are TRBV28 and TRBJ2-7, with D possibly being TRBD1 or TRBD2 (5 bases each). Trimming cost V 5 bases and J 10 bases, with 18 bases left between them. The CDR3 covers 13 residues. Germline CDR1 is MDHEN and CDR2 is SYDVKM. CDR3 residues: CASSPAARGDQYF. CDR3 nucleotide sequence: TGTGCCAGCAGTCCAGCGGCGAGGGGAGACCAGTACTTC.

This clonotype was counted ten times or more. The DNA of the CDR3 is TGTGCCTGGAGTGCCCCTCTAGAAGACTACAATGAGCAGTTCTTC. It translates to CAWSAPLEDYNEQFF. This chain links TRBV30 with TRBJ2-1, with D unclear. Trimming removed 1 base from V and 3 bases from J, with 13 bases in between. Germline CDR1 and CDR2: GTSNPN and SVGIG (reference sequence). The CDR3 has 15 residues.

This clonotype was seen ten or more times. J is TRBJ2-7 and V is TRBV20-1, with TRBD2 matching over 10 bases. The CDR3 is 14 amino acids. Germline V gene lookup returns CDR1 DFQATT and CDR2 SNEGSKA (reference sequence). Trimming at V came to 5 bases and at J to 3 bases, leaving 7 bases not matched to a gene. The CDR3 loop is CSAGGTSVFYEQYF. The DNA for the CDR3 is TGCAGTGCTGGGGGGACTAGCGTATTCTACGAGCAGTACTTC.

The chain combines TRBV30 with TRBJ1-2; D call uncertain. V gave up 1 base and J gave up 4 bases, with 10 bases separating them. Germline CDR1 GTSNPN, CDR2 SVGIG (reference sequence). The length of the CDR3 is 13 residues. CDR3 DNA: TGTGCCTGGAGTGGGGCAATGGTCTATGGCTACACCTTC. It codes for CAWSGAMVYGYTF.

This clonotype showed up many times. This chain connects TRBV10-3 to TRBJ2-7; perhaps TRBD1 as D (5 bases). CDR1 ENHRY and CDR2 SYGVKD come from the germline V gene. The CDR3 length is 12 residues. With 2 bases removed from V and 6 bases from J, the gap between germline ends came to 8 bases. The CDR3 sequence is CAISEGRGEQYF. Here the CDR3 DNA reads TGTGCCATCAGTGAGGGAAGGGGCGAGCAGTACTTC.

This clonotype was seen ten or more times. This chain connects TRBV6-5 to TRBJ2-7; TRBD1 matches 7 bases. Germline values: CDR1 MNHEY, CDR2 SVGAGI. With V trimmed by 6 bases and J by 2 bases, 4 bases remained unmatched. CDR3 size: 13 residues. CDR3 in DNA: TGTGCCAGCAGCGGAAGGGGGCCCTACGAGCAGTACTTC. As protein: CASSGRGPYEQYF.

V and J are TRBV3-1 and TRBJ1-1; TRBD1 might be the D (6 bases). Between the trimmed V and J ends, which lost 2 bases and 10 bases, there was a span of 20 bases. The length of the CDR3 is 15 residues. Germline V gene sequence: CDR1 LGHDT, CDR2 YNNKEL (reference sequence). The CDR3 sequence: CASSQRGQRGAIAFF. In DNA, the CDR3 is TGTGCCAGCAGCCAAAGGGGACAACGGGGGGCGATAGCTTTCTTT.

This clonotype has a count of ten or more. This chain uses TRBV14 with TRBJ2-1; 7 bases are a match to TRBD2. V lost 5 bases, J lost 4 bases, and 5 bases stayed unmatched. This CDR3 comprises 14 residues. Germline V gives CDR1 SGHDN, CDR2 FVKESK. CDR3 nucleotides: TGTGCCAGCAGCACCCTAGCGGCTTACAATGAGCAGTTCTTC. This sequence encodes CASSTLAAYNEQFF.